The TCR beta chain under discussion was sequenced for a study of identical twins. Each CDR3 protein gets one entry after TCRdb re-called the 5' RACE reads with MiXCR. The table includes 500,000 to 550,000 distinct CDR3 sequences, 20% to 25% detected once. This clonotype was counted at least ten times. This CDR3 region has 15 residues. The ends lost 7 bases at V and 4 bases at J; junction bases unmatched: 9. Germline V CDR1 and CDR2: MNHNS, SASEGT. These same data were also listed under a study on T cells expressing NK-cell markers.

The sequence derives from a woman aged 18-29 years in good health. The genes are TRBV6-1 and TRBJ2-2; 7 bases fit TRBD1. Material for sequencing was CD4+ T cells sorted from blood. The DNA of the CDR3 is TGTGCCAGCACCGCCCAGGGGGACGCCACCGGGGAGCTGTTTTTT. This gives the protein CASTAQGDATGELFF.